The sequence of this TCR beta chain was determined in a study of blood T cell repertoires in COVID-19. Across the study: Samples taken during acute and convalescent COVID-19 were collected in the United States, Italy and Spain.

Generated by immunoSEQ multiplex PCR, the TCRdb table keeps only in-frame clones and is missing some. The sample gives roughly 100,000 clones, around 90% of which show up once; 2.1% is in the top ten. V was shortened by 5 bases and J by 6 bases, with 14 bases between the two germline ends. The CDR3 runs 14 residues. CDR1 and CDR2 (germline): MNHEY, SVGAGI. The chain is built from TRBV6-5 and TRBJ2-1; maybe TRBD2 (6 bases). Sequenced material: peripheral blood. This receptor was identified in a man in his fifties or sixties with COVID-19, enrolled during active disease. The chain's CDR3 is CASSRERAGNEQFF. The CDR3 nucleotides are TGTGCCAGCAGTAGGGAGCGGGCCGGCAATGAGCAGTTCTTC.